This record concerns one T cell receptor (beta chain) sequence. The data were taken from a study of blood T cell repertoires in COVID-19. Whole-study context: Acute and convalescent COVID-19 samples came from the United States, Italy and Spain. The analysed material was cDNA or gDNA that came from T cells, B-cell-depleted T cells, or PBMCs.

Per the original methods: Reference gene primer amplification in the assay estimated nucleated cell counts. Assay used: immunoSEQ multiplex PCR; TCRdb lists only in-frame clones, some missing. V and J calls and clone size are given by that table; D and trimming were obtained from the DNA. The sample records 60,000 to 85,000 clones, around 86% being singletons. Germline loops: CDR1 LGHDT, CDR2 YNNKEL (reference sequence). The length of the CDR3 is 14 residues. V shed 0 bases and J shed 6 bases, with 12 bases lying between them. The sequence was obtained from a human donor in a cohort sampled during active COVID-19. The sequenced sample consisted of peripheral blood. V and J are TRBV3-1 (or the pseudogene TRBV3-2) and TRBJ2-7; D is unclear. CDR3 residues: CASSQDSNAREQYF. Here the CDR3 DNA reads TGTGCCAGCAGCCAAGATAGTAACGCCCGCGAGCAGTACTTC.